The 27 T cell receptor beta chains given below trace back to one sample, sequenced in a study of regulatory T cells in long-lasting Graves disease. Library construction for TCR beta used iRepertoire HTBI primers and Arm-PCR of CDR3 regions. TCRdb re-called the multiplex PCR reads through MiXCR, storing one row per CDR3 protein. Seen here are 400,000 or so distinct CDR3 sequences, 20% to 25% observed once, and the top ten hold roughly 20%. Time point indicated: persistent/refractory GD, antithyroid drugs over 5 years with positive TRAb. Researchers made the TCR library from RNA that was extracted from PBMCs. The sequencing used peripheral blood mononuclear cells (PBMCs), collected when the disease was refractory, from a patient treated with antithyroid drugs. The receptor set was obtained from a female donor with Graves disease.

This clonotype was observed a few times. This sequence joins TRBV5-1 and TRBJ2-4, with D perhaps matching TRBD1 (5 bases). The V end was cut by 0 bases, the J end by 8 bases, with 18 bases between. The CDR3 totals 16 residues. Germline CDR1 SGHRS, CDR2 YFSETQ. CDR3 DNA sequence: TGCGCCAGCAGCTTGGGGAGCCTTGGGGCAGAGGACATTCAGTACTTC. It yields the protein CASSLGSLGAEDIQYF.

Many counts were recorded for this clonotype. The gene calls are TRBV6-2 or TRBV6-3 and TRBJ2-7, with 8 bases identical to TRBD2. This CDR3 spans 16 amino acids. The trim removed 1 base at V and 3 bases at J, leaving 8 bases unmatched. Per the germline V gene, CDR1 is MNHEY and CDR2 is SVGEGT. The CDR3 loop is CASSYLLAEGFYEQYF. DNA for the CDR3: TGTGCCAGCAGTTACTTACTAGCGGAGGGGTTCTACGAGCAGTACTTC.

This clonotype was picked up many times. The chain has TRBV28 and TRBJ2-7; the D gene is possibly TRBD1 (5 bases). V gave up 4 bases and J gave up 2 bases, with 12 bases separating them. This CDR3 spans 14 amino acids. The germline V gene encodes CDR1 MDHEN and CDR2 SYDVKM. The CDR3 nucleotides are TGTGCCAGCAGTTCAGGACACCCTCCCTACGAGCAGTACTTC. Its protein is CASSSGHPPYEQYF.

Worth noting for this clonotype: This likely came from a read error, as a far larger clone is one base away. V gene TRBV7-2 combines with J gene TRBJ1-2; 8 positions agree with TRBD1. The CDR3 runs 17 residues. The V gene end was trimmed by 6 bases and the J gene end by 7 bases; junction bases not matched to a gene: 19. CDR1 and CDR2 (germline): SGHTA, FQGNSA. CDR3: CASSLRTGWTFSFGYTF. CDR3 coding DNA: TGTGCCAGCAGTCTCCGGACAGGGTGGACTTTTAGCTTTGGCTACACCTTC.

This clonotype was seen only once. The chain joins TRBV7-8 to TRBJ1-3; TRBD1 might be the D (5 bases). Germline V lookup: CDR1 SGHVS, CDR2 FQNEAQ. This CDR3 comprises 15 residues. Trimming removed 5 bases at V and 0 bases at J, with 11 bases between. The CDR3 DNA sequence: TGTGCCAGCAGCGCTACGACAGTCTCTGGAAACACCATATATTTT. Its protein product is CASSATTVSGNTIYF.

V and J are TRBV29-1 and TRBJ2-3; D is unresolved. The V gene lost 3 bases and the J gene lost 6 bases, with 13 bases spanning the gap. The CDR3 extends over 13 amino acids. Looked up from germline, CDR1 is SQVTM and CDR2 is ANQGSEA. CDR3 nucleotide sequence: TGCAGCGTTGAGGTATTTCGGCGGGATACGCAGTATTTT. This gives the protein CSVEVFRRDTQYF.

This clonotype came up many times. CDR3 DNA: TGTGCCAGTAGTATAGGGTGGGGCAATCAGCCCCAGCATTTT. Translation gives CASSIGWGNQPQHF. The chain is built from TRBV19 and TRBJ1-5; no definite D call. The CDR3 contains 14 residues. Trimming shortened V by 1 base and J by 2 bases, and 6 bases separated the two germline ends. The germline gives CDR1 LNHDA, CDR2 SQIVND (reference sequence).

This clonotype was seen only a few times. The chain links TRBV27 to TRBJ2-7, with a weak D call TRBD2 (6 bases). The CDR3 has 16 amino acids. Trimming cost V 5 bases and J 0 bases, with 17 bases left between them. Germline V lookup: CDR1 MNHEY, CDR2 SMNVEV (reference sequence). The CDR3 DNA reads as TGTGCCAGCAGTGGGGACTTACGTTCATTCTCCTACGAGCAGTACTTC. Encoded protein: CASSGDLRSFSYEQYF.

The V gene is TRBV11-2, the J gene TRBJ1-3, with D tentatively TRBD1 (5 bases). Trimming pared 2 bases from V and 0 bases from J, leaving 14 bases between. Germline lookup yields CDR1 SGHAT and CDR2 FQNNGV. CDR3 size: 17 residues. CDR3 bases: TGTGCCAGCAGCTTAACTCCGACAGCTTACTCTGGAAACACCATATATTTT. Amino acids: CASSLTPTAYSGNTIYF.

This clonotype turned up a few times. The chain links TRBV10-2 to TRBJ1-1; 8 bases agree with TRBD1. The CDR3 loop spans 11 amino acids. Germline V CDR1 and CDR2: WSHSY, SAAADI. V shed 9 bases, J shed 8 bases, and the junction held 5 bases outside the gene matches. CDR3 in amino acids: CASVGQGEAFF. As DNA, the CDR3 is TGCGCCAGTGTTGGACAGGGAGAAGCTTTCTTT.

This clonotype occurred many times. The chain links TRBV12-3 or TRBV12-4 to TRBJ1-2; D gene uncertain. The CDR3 extends over 13 amino acids. The V gene lost 4 bases and the J gene lost 4 bases, with 10 bases spanning the gap. The CDR3 DNA is TGTGCCAGCAGTTCGGGGTCTAGCTATGGCTACACCTTC. This sequence encodes CASSSGSSYGYTF.

This clonotype was seen many times. The chain uses TRBV11-2 and TRBJ1-1; D remains ambiguous. Germline CDR1 reads SGHAT; CDR2 reads FQNNGV. The CDR3 has 14 amino acids. Trimming cost V 5 bases and J 3 bases, with 13 bases left between them. The CDR3 sequence: CASSIARGYTEAFF. The CDR3 DNA sequence: TGTGCCAGCAGCATTGCACGTGGGTACACTGAAGCTTTCTTT.

This chain joins TRBV5-1 and TRBJ2-2; D is possibly TRBD1 or TRBD2 (5 bases each). This CDR3 has 16 residues. With 4 bases removed from V and 2 bases from J, the gap between germline ends came to 15 bases. Germline loops: CDR1 SGHRS, CDR2 YFSETQ. The CDR3 coding sequence is TGCGCCAGCAGCCTAGGGACGGACGTAAACACCGGGGAGCTGTTTTTT. It encodes CASSLGTDVNTGELFF.

This clonotype appeared many times. The chain carries TRBV2 and TRBJ1-1, with 7 positions matching TRBD1. From germline, CDR1 is SNHLY and CDR2 FYNNEI. The CDR3 is 15 residues long. Germline trimming cut 4 bases from V and 3 bases from J; bases unmatched to any gene: 8. In DNA, the CDR3 is TGTGCCAGCAGTGTAAAGACAGGGTGGGACACTGAAGCTTTCTTT. Its translation: CASSVKTGWDTEAFF.

This clonotype was seen many times. The CDR3 is CATSRDTGDRGYGYTF. The CDR3, as DNA: TGTGCCACCAGCAGAGATACGGGCGACAGGGGCTATGGCTACACCTTC. The chain couples TRBV15 to TRBJ1-2, with 8 positions matching TRBD1. The CDR3 is 16 amino acids. Per the germline V gene, CDR1 is LNHNV and CDR2 is YYDKDF (reference sequence). V lost 0 bases, J lost 4 bases, and 7 bases stayed unmatched.

This clonotype has at least ten counts. The rearrangement uses TRBV20-1 and TRBJ1-2, with D uncertain. The CDR3 is 12 amino acids. V was trimmed by 5 bases and J by 0 bases, leaving 7 bases between them. Germline V gene sequence: CDR1 DFQATT, CDR2 SNEGSKA (reference sequence). The CDR3 is CSAPTTNYGYTF. The CDR3 DNA follows: TGCAGTGCTCCGACAACTAACTATGGCTACACCTTC.

The chain carries TRBV5-4 and TRBJ1-2, with TRBD1 matching over 7 bases. The CDR3 extends over 14 amino acids. Looked up from germline, CDR1 is SGHNT and CDR2 is YYREEE (reference sequence). Germline trimming cut 2 bases from V and 3 bases from J; bases unmatched to any gene: 4. CDR3 amino acids: CASSLDRADYGYTF. The CDR3 region has the DNA TGTGCCAGCAGCTTAGACAGGGCGGACTATGGCTACACCTTC.

V is TRBV28 and J is TRBJ2-3; D ambiguous. The CDR3 sequence is 14 residues long. Germline CDR1 is MDHEN and CDR2 is SYDVKM. The germline V and J ends were trimmed by 6 bases and 0 bases, with 10 bases remaining between them. The CDR3 sequence: CASRTAYSTDTQYF. As DNA, the CDR3 is TGTGCCAGCAGAACAGCGTATAGCACAGATACGCAGTATTTT. The complete variable domain, with remaining parts taken from reference TRBV28 and TRBJ2-3, reads DVKVTQSSRYLVKRTGEKVFLECVQDMDHENMFWYRQDPGLGLRLIYFSYDVKMKEKGDIPEGYSVSREKKERFSLILESASTNQTSMYLCASRTAYSTDTQYFGPGTRLTVL.

This clonotype occurred a few times. The chain has TRBV3-1 and TRBJ2-7; TRBD2 agrees at 10 bases. The germline V gene has CDR1 LGHDT and CDR2 YNNKEL (reference sequence). V was pared by 1 base and J by 5 bases, with 5 bases of the junction left unmatched. This CDR3 has 15 residues. The CDR3 sequence: CASSQGRSGRDEQYF. The CDR3 DNA reads as TGTGCCAGCAGCCAAGGAAGAAGCGGGAGGGACGAGCAGTACTTC.

In this sample, this clonotype turned up a few times. This rearrangement joins TRBV20-1 to TRBJ2-4; D uncertain. The CDR3 is 15 residues long. Germline CDR1 and CDR2: DFQATT and SNEGSKA (reference sequence). V was pared by 5 bases and J by 0 bases, with 14 bases between. CDR3 sequence (DNA): TGCAGTGCTGATGAGGAAGATCTAGCCAAAAACATTCAGTACTTC. Its protein product is CSADEEDLAKNIQYF.

This clonotype has at least ten counts. The V and J genes are TRBV20-1 and TRBJ2-5, with 9 nucleotides matching TRBD2. V shed 3 bases, J shed 5 bases, and the junction held 10 bases outside the gene matches. Germline lookup yields CDR1 DFQATT and CDR2 SNEGSKA (reference sequence). The length of the CDR3 is 15 residues. The CDR3 loop is CSASTLAGYSETQYF. DNA of the CDR3: TGCAGTGCTAGTACCCTAGCGGGATATAGCGAGACCCAGTACTTC.

This clonotype has ten or more counts. V is TRBV15 and J is TRBJ2-5; D remains unclear. There are 16 residues in the CDR3. In germline, CDR1 is LNHNV, CDR2 YYDKDF (reference sequence). V gave up 0 bases and J gave up 2 bases, with 13 bases separating them. CDR3 sequence: CATSRETRTAQETQYF. CDR3 nucleotides: TGTGCCACCAGCAGAGAGACTCGGACGGCACAAGAGACCCAGTACTTC.

This rearrangement joins TRBV6-1 to TRBJ1-5, with 7 bases identical to TRBD1. CDR3 length: 15 amino acids. V dropped 5 bases and J dropped 3; count of bases not matched to a gene: 7. CDR1 and CDR2 (germline): MNHNS, SASEGT. The CDR3: CASSNTGQPNQPQHF. As DNA, the CDR3 is TGTGCCAGCAGTAACACGGGACAGCCCAATCAGCCCCAGCATTTT.

With respect to this clonotype: A much larger clone is a single base away; this may be a read error. The chain uses TRBV27 and TRBJ1-5; D unresolved. V was cut by 5 bases and J by 3 bases, with 5 bases left in between. Germline lookup yields CDR1 MNHEY and CDR2 SMNVEV (reference sequence). The CDR3 is 12 amino acids. The CDR3: CASSDPNQPQHF. CDR3 sequence (DNA): TGTGCCAGCAGTGATCCCAATCAGCCCCAGCATTTT.

A note on this clonotype: This may stem from a read error, because a much larger clone lies one nucleotide away. As the CDR3 is not closed by the conserved phenylalanine or tryptophan, this likely results from a read error. This sequence joins TRBV6-5 and TRBJ2-6; D might be TRBD1 or TRBD2, each matching 5 bases. CDR3 length: 14 residues. CDR1 MNHEY and CDR2 SVGAGI come from the germline V gene. Trimming took off 4 bases at V and 3 bases at J, with 7 bases between the two ends. In DNA, the CDR3 is TGTGCCAGCAGTTTGGGGGTTGGGGCCAACGTCCTGACTCTC. This encodes CASSLGVGANVLTL.

The V call is TRBV7-9, the J call TRBJ2-2, with 12 positions matching TRBD1. CDR3 length: 16 amino acids. The V gene end was trimmed by 3 bases and the J gene end by 5 bases; junction bases not matched to a gene: 4. Germline V gene data show CDR1 as SEHNR and CDR2 as FQNEAQ (reference sequence). For the CDR3, the DNA is TGTGCCAGCAGCTTGTGGGACAGGGGGCGAACCGGGGAGCTGTTTTTT. Its protein product is CASSLWDRGRTGELFF.

This clonotype was observed a handful of times. The chain couples TRBV12-3 or TRBV12-4 to TRBJ2-3; 7 nucleotides match TRBD1. V shed 4 bases, J shed 4 bases, and the junction held 5 bases outside the gene matches. There are 14 residues in the CDR3. The DNA of the CDR3 is TGTGCCAGCAGTTCCGACAGGGAGTCAGATACGCAGTATTTT. This sequence encodes CASSSDRESDTQYF.